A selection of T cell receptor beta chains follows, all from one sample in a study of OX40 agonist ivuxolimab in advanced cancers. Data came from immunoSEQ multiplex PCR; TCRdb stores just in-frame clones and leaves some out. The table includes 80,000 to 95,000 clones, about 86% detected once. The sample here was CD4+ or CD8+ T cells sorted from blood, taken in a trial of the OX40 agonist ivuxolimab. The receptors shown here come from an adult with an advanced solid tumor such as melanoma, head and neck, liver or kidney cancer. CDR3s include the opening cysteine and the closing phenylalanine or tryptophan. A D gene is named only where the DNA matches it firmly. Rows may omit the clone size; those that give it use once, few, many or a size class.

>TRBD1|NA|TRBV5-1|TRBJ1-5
CASRPTGDSNQPQHF
TGCGCCAGCAGACCGACAGGGGATAGCAATCAGCCCCAGCATTTT
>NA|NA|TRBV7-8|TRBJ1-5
CASSPMGGTGYYSNQPQHF
TGTGCCAGCAGCCCCATGGGGGGGACGGGATATTATAGCAATCAGCCCCAGCATTTT
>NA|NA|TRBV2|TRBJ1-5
CASRRTASNQPQHF
TGTGCCAGCCGACGCACGGCTAGCAATCAGCCCCAGCATTTT
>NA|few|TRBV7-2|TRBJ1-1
CASSLDGANTEAFF
TGTGCCAGCAGCTTAGACGGAGCCAACACTGAAGCTTTCTTT
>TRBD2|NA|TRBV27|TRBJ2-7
CNSRPSGSYEQYF
TGTAACTCCCGACCTAGCGGATCCTACGAGCAGTACTTC
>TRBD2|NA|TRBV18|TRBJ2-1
CASSPPTSGGPSSYNEQFF
TGTGCCAGCTCACCGCCGACTAGCGGGGGACCGAGCTCCTACAATGAGCAGTTCTTC
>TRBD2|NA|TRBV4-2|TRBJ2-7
CASSQVLAGVDEQYF
TGTGCCAGCAGCCAAGTTCTAGCGGGGGTTGACGAGCAGTACTTC
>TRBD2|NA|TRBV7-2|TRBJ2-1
CASSSLAGGYNEQFF
TGTGCCAGCAGCTCGCTAGCGGGGGGGTACAATGAGCAGTTCTTC
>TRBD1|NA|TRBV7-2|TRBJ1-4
CASSPLDRGLGEKLFF
TGTGCCAGCAGCCCACTGGACAGGGGGCTGGGAGAAAAACTGTTTTTT
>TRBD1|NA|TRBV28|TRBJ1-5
CASSYTGANQPQHF
TGTGCCAGCAGTTACACAGGGGCCAATCAGCCCCAGCATTTT
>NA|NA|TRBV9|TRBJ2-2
CASSVVGARGTGELFF
TGTGCCAGCAGCGTAGTCGGAGCACGCGGGACCGGGGAGCTGTTTTTT
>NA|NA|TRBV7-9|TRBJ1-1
CASRRDGMNTEAFF
TGTGCCAGCAGACGGGACGGCATGAACACTGAAGCTTTCTTT
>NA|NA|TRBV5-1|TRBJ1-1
CASSLAVRATEAFF
TGCGCCAGCAGCTTGGCCGTCAGGGCCACTGAAGCTTTCTTT
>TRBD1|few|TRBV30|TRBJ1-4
CAWSLDRGNEKLFF
TGTGCCTGGAGTCTCGACAGGGGGAATGAAAAACTGTTTTTT
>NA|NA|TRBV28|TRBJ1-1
CASLGGPEAFF
TGTGCCAGCTTGGGGGGCCCTGAAGCTTTCTTT
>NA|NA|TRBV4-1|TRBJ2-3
CASSQGSRMVDTQYF
TGCGCCAGCAGCCAAGGGTCCAGAATGGTTGACACGCAGTATTTT
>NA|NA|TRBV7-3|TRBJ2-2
CASSLRSNTGELFF
TGTGCCAGCAGCCTGAGGTCGAACACCGGGGAGCTGTTTTTT
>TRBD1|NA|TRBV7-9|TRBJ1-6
CASSTSGTANSPLHF
TGTGCCAGCAGCACCTCCGGGACAGCCAATTCACCCCTCCACTTT
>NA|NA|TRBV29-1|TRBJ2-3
CSAIGRGGGTDTQYF
TGCAGCGCCATAGGAAGGGGTGGTGGCACAGATACGCAGTATTTT
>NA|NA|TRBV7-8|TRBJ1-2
CASSPSRAYANYGYTF
TGTGCCAGCAGCCCTTCCCGGGCGTATGCTAACTATGGCTACACCTTC
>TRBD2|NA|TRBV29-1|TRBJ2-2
CSVDRGASGANTGELFF
TGCAGCGTCGACCGGGGGGCTAGCGGGGCGAACACCGGGGAGCTGTTTTTT
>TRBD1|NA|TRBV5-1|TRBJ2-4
CASRPGTDENIQYF
TGCGCCAGCAGACCCGGGACAGACGAAAACATTCAGTACTTC
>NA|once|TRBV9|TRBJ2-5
CASSPMGAEETQYF
TGTGCCAGCAGCCCTATGGGGGCAGAAGAGACCCAGTACTTC
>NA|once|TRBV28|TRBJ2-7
CASRTQYEQYF
TGTGCCAGCAGGACGCAATACGAGCAGTACTTC
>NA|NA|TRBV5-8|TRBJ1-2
CASSSQGSFNYGYTF
TGTGCCAGCAGCTCCCAAGGCAGTTTTAACTATGGCTACACCTTC
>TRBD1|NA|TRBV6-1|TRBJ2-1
CASSENRGSSYNEQFF
TGTGCCAGCAGTGAAAACAGGGGCAGCTCCTACAATGAGCAGTTCTTC
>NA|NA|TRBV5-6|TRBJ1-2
CASSWKGRGYGYTF
TGTGCCAGCAGCTGGAAGGGAAGGGGCTATGGCTACACCTTC
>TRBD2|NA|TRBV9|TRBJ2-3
CASSLRGGDTQYF
TGTGCCAGCAGCCTGCGGGGAGGGGATACGCAGTATTTT
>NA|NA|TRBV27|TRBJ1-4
CASSRQALSEKLFF
TGTGCCAGCAGTCGACAGGCTCTCAGTGAAAAACTGTTTTTT